A selection of T cell receptor beta chains follows, all from one sample in a study of shared clonotypes between healthy human individuals. Some clones are missing from TCRdb's copy, which holds only in-frame ones; the method was immunoSEQ multiplex PCR. The table has about 480,000 clones, less than 85% seen once. Specimen: PBMCs. The receptors were gathered from a middle-aged woman in good health. Some clones in this sample may be carry-over from other donors' samples. Each CDR3 is given with its conserved first and last residue. D genes are given only for firm matches. Part of the rows lack a size; the others show once, few, many or a class for expanded clones.

V gene	clone size	J gene	D gene	CDR3 protein	CDR3 DNA
TRBV27	-	TRBJ2-1	-	CASSLDWGAVEQFF	TGTGCCAGCAGTCTCGACTGGGGCGCGGTTGAGCAGTTCTTC
TRBV7-9	few	TRBJ2-3	-	CASSTRDVRGTDTQYF	TGTGCCAGCAGCACGCGGGATGTCAGGGGCACAGATACGCAGTATTTT
TRBV19	-	TRBJ2-3	TRBD1	CASSMGQESTDTQYF	TGTGCCAGTAGTATGGGACAGGAGAGCACAGATACGCAGTATTTT
TRBV10-3	-	TRBJ2-7	-	CAVRSGVRSYEQYF	TGTGCCGTCCGGTCCGGGGTTCGCTCCTACGAGCAGTACTTC
TRBV9	-	TRBJ1-2	TRBD1	CASSVEGAGGYTF	TGTGCCAGCAGCGTAGAGGGGGCGGGAGGCTACACCTTC
TRBV6-1	-	TRBJ2-1	TRBD2	CAIHTSGRYNEQFF	TGTGCCATCCACACTAGCGGGAGGTACAATGAGCAGTTCTTC
TRBV18	once	TRBJ1-3	TRBD1	CASSLTATTGQGANTIYF	TGTGCCAGCTCACTAACGGCGACGACGGGACAGGGGGCAAACACCATATATTTT
TRBV2	-	TRBJ2-2	-	CASKAGRGTGELFF	TGTGCCAGCAAAGCCGGGAGAGGAACCGGGGAGCTGTTTTTT
TRBV6-6	-	TRBJ2-5	-	CASSLEGIQTQYF	TGTGCCAGCAGCCTCGAGGGTATTCAGACCCAGTACTTC
TRBV4-3	many	TRBJ2-6	-	CASSQDGGTGANVLTF	TGCGCCAGCAGCCAAGATGGGGGGACAGGGGCCAACGTCCTGACTTTC
TRBV11-3	-	TRBJ2-7	-	CASSPRGTGNYEQYF	TGTGCCAGCAGCCCCCGCGGGACTGGAAACTACGAGCAGTACTTC
TRBV5-1	-	TRBJ1-2	-	CASTEAGDFYTF	TGCGCCAGCACGGAGGCTGGGGATTTCTACACCTTC
TRBV5-5	-	TRBJ2-7	TRBD1	CASSPRGTGGFEQYF	TGTGCCAGCAGCCCCCGCGGGACAGGGGGCTTCGAGCAGTACTTC
TRBV28	-	TRBJ1-2	TRBD1	CASRAPGTGDYGYTF	TGTGCCAGCAGAGCCCCCGGGACAGGGGACTATGGCTACACCTTC
TRBV9	-	TRBJ2-1	-	CASSVEGLAYNNEQFF	TGTGCCAGCAGCGTAGAGGGTCTAGCGTACAACAATGAGCAGTTCTTC
TRBV5-6	-	TRBJ2-3	TRBD2	CASSYTSGSVSDTQYF	TGTGCCAGCAGCTATACTAGCGGGAGTGTTTCAGATACGCAGTATTTT
TRBV19	-	TRBJ2-5	-	CASRIGQTETQYF	TGTGCCAGTCGAATAGGACAGACCGAGACCCAGTACTTC
TRBV28	-	TRBJ2-1	TRBD2	CASSPTSGSYNEQFF	TGTGCCAGCAGCCCAACTAGCGGGAGCTACAATGAGCAGTTCTTC
TRBV15	-	TRBJ1-4	-	CATSRGPPWNEKLFF	TGTGCCACCAGCAGAGGGCCGCCGTGGAATGAAAAACTGTTTTTT
TRBV4-1	-	TRBJ2-3	-	CASSRTPGTDTQYF	TGCGCCAGCAGCCGAACCCCTGGGACAGATACGCAGTATTTT
TRBV19	-	TRBJ1-5	TRBD1	CASSMWTGGNQPQHF	TGTGCCAGTAGTATGTGGACAGGGGGCAATCAGCCCCAGCATTTT
TRBV7-2	once	TRBJ2-1	-	CASSSRGRGNNEQFF	TGTGCCAGCAGCTCGAGGGGCAGGGGAAACAATGAGCAGTTCTTC
TRBV30	-	TRBJ2-1	-	CAWSLSYNEQFF	TGTGCCTGGAGCCTTAGCTACAATGAGCAGTTCTTC
TRBV7-2	-	TRBJ1-5	TRBD1	CASSLRRGGLGGGNQPQHF	TGTGCCAGCAGCCTTCGCCGAGGGGGCTTGGGCGGGGGCAATCAGCCCCAGCATTTT
TRBV28	-	TRBJ1-4	-	CASSLRVWEKLFF	TGTGCCAGCAGTTTAAGGGTTTGGGAAAAACTGTTTTTT
TRBV28	-	TRBJ2-4	-	CASREGDIQYF	TGTGCCAGCAGAGAGGGGGACATTCAGTACTTC
TRBV11-1	once	TRBJ2-1	TRBD2	CASSLVGTSHWEYYNEQFF	TGTGCCAGCAGCTTAGTGGGGACTAGCCACTGGGAGTACTACAATGAGCAGTTCTTC
TRBV6-5	few	TRBJ2-1	-	CASSTQREQFF	TGTGCCAGCAGTACCCAGCGGGAGCAGTTCTTC
TRBV7-2	-	TRBJ2-1	-	CASSLVADHYNEQFF	TGTGCCAGCAGCTTAGTGGCAGACCACTACAATGAGCAGTTCTTC
TRBV18	-	TRBJ2-6	-	CASSPPPLYAASGANVLTF	TGTGCCAGCTCACCACCCCCCCTGTACGCGGCCTCTGGGGCCAACGTCCTGACTTTC
TRBV7-9	many	TRBJ2-7	-	CASSSPSVGADEQYF	TGTGCCAGCAGCTCTCCATCGGTGGGGGCAGACGAGCAGTACTTC
TRBV10-3	few	TRBJ1-1	-	CAITTGNTEAFF	TGTGCCATTACTACAGGGAACACTGAAGCTTTCTTT
TRBV28	-	TRBJ2-7	TRBD2	CASRAKLGLVKYEQYF	TGTGCCAGCAGGGCCAAGCTGGGACTAGTCAAGTACGAGCAGTACTTC
TRBV19	-	TRBJ1-5	-	CASSLWGQVGQPQHF	TGTGCCAGTAGTCTTTGGGGGCAGGTAGGCCAGCCCCAGCATTTT
TRBV6-6	-	TRBJ2-2	-	CASRPPGVGELFF	TGTGCCAGCCGGCCACCAGGGGTAGGGGAGCTGTTTTTT
TRBV6-5	once	TRBJ2-7	TRBD2	CASSYGLAGGYEQYF	TGTGCCAGCAGTTATGGCCTAGCGGGAGGATACGAGCAGTACTTC